Shown below are 27 T cell receptor beta chains from a single sample sequenced in a study of PD-1 blockade in mismatch repair-deficient tumors. This table comes from immunoSEQ multiplex PCR, and its TCRdb copy is limited to in-frame clones, with some not included. The profile shows tens of thousands of clones, about 91% of them singletons. The material was peripheral blood, obtained 52 weeks after starting pembrolizumab. The receptors were gathered from an adult with mismatch repair-deficient cancer.

Here the CDR3 reads CASSLAAGDSYGYTF. The CDR3 coding sequence is TGTGCCAGCAGCTTAGCAGCAGGAGATAGCTATGGCTACACCTTC. The rearrangement uses TRBV11-3 and TRBJ1-2; D not certain. CDR1 is SGHNT and CDR2 is YENEEA in the germline V gene. CDR3 length equals 15 residues. The V end lost 1 base, the J end lost 4 bases, and 13 bases lay between the germline ends.

V is TRBV6-4 and J is TRBJ2-1, with D perhaps matching TRBD2 (5 bases). Trimming stripped 9 bases from V and 6 bases from J, with 36 bases between. In germline, CDR1 is MRHNA, CDR2 SNTAGT. CDR3 length equals 20 residues. This CDR3 is CARRIHWASATPTTANEQFF. The CDR3 nucleotides are TGTGCCAGACGAATCCATTGGGCTAGTGCTACCCCGACTACAGCCAATGAGCAGTTCTTC.

The V gene is TRBV28, the J gene TRBJ1-4; 9 nucleotides agree with TRBD1. This CDR3 spans 15 amino acids. The V and J ends lost 2 bases and 8 bases, in that order; junction bases with no gene match: 6. Per the germline V gene, CDR1 is MDHEN and CDR2 is SYDVKM. CDR3 sequence (DNA): TGTGCCAGCAGTTTAAGAGACAGGGGGGGCGAAAAACTGTTTTTT. Protein sequence: CASSLRDRGGEKLFF.

This sequence joins TRBV5-4 and TRBJ2-7, with D possibly matching TRBD2 (7 bases). Germline V gives CDR1 SGHNT, CDR2 YYREEE (reference sequence). The V end was cut by 1 base, the J end by 3 bases, with 14 bases between. CDR3 length: 15 amino acids. CDR3 sequence (DNA): TGTGCCAGCAGCTTGCGTCCCGGGGGGCGCTACGAGCAGTACTTC. Amino acid sequence: CASSLRPGGRYEQYF.

This clone has just one count. The DNA of the CDR3 is TGTGCCAGCAGCTGGCTAGCACTTGATACGCAGTATTTT. Amino acids: CASSWLALDTQYF. The rearrangement joins TRBV7-2 to TRBJ2-3; TRBD2 is a possible D gene (5 bases). Trimming removed 4 bases from V and 6 bases from J, with 11 bases in between. The CDR3 sequence is 13 residues long. CDR1 SGHTA and CDR2 FQGNSA come from the germline V gene.

This clone appeared once. The V and J genes are TRBV10-2 and TRBJ2-7; 13 nucleotides agree with TRBD2. This CDR3 is built from 15 residues. The trim removed 9 bases at V and 0 bases at J, leaving 5 bases unmatched. Germline V gives CDR1 WSHSY, CDR2 SAAADI. The CDR3 DNA reads TGCGCCAGTTCTGGGACTAGCGGGAACTCCTACGAGCAGTACTTC. Its protein product is CASSGTSGNSYEQYF.

The chain couples TRBV29-1 to TRBJ2-2, with unresolved D. Germline V gene lookup returns CDR1 SQVTM and CDR2 ANQGSEA. CDR3 length equals 14 residues. V lost 5 bases to trimming and J lost 4 bases, with 14 bases between them. The CDR3 here is CSVRSSSSTGELFF. CDR3 DNA sequence: TGCAGCGTTAGAAGTTCCTCGAGCACCGGGGAGCTGTTTTTT.

V is TRBV18 and J is TRBJ2-7, with D perhaps given as TRBD1 or TRBD2 (5 bases each). The V gene's germline CDR1 is KGHSH and CDR2 LQKENI. With 4 bases removed from V and 6 bases from J, the gap between germline ends came to 19 bases. CDR3 length: 15 residues. The CDR3 DNA reads TGTGCCAGCTCACTCGGCACCGAGGGGTTTGGCGAGCAGTACTTC. Translating it yields CASSLGTEGFGEQYF. Variable domain in full (rest from reference TRBV18 and TRBJ2-7): NAGVMQNPRHLVRRRGQEARLRCSPMKGHSHVYWYRQLPEEGLKFMVYLQKENIIDESGMPKERFSAEFPKEGPSILRIQQVVRGDSAAYFCASSLGTEGFGEQYFGPGTRLTVT.

The rearrangement uses TRBV4-3 and TRBJ2-1; a possible D gene is TRBD2 (5 bases). Germline V gene lookup returns CDR1 LGHNA and CDR2 YSLEER. The CDR3 runs to 17 residues. V lost 3 bases and J lost 2, with 17 bases in between. The CDR3 DNA sequence: TGCGCCAGCAGCCATAGAAGTGCGGGTCTACCCTACAATGAGCAGTTCTTC. It translates to CASSHRSAGLPYNEQFF.

The rearrangement links TRBV6-1 to TRBJ1-3; D uncertain. V dropped 11 bases and J dropped 0 bases, with 11 bases sitting between them. The CDR3 covers 13 residues. Per the germline V gene, CDR1 is MNHNS and CDR2 is SASEGT. As DNA, the CDR3 is TGTGCCGCGGGTCGCCCCTCTGGAAACACCATATATTTT. This sequence encodes CAAGRPSGNTIYF.

As concerns this clone: Other DNA variants within this sample encode the same CDR3. The chain employs TRBV16 and TRBJ1-5; 9 bases are shared with TRBD1. The CDR3 extends over 15 amino acids. Germline V CDR1 and CDR2: KGHSY, FQNENV. With 0 bases clipped from V and 4 bases from J, the junction kept 1 base outside the gene matches. The CDR3, as DNA: TGTGCCAGCAGCCAATCCGGACAGGGGAATCAGCCCCAGCATTTT. The encoded protein is CASSQSGQGNQPQHF.

This clone was observed a single time. This rearrangement joins TRBV9 to TRBJ2-7; D may match TRBD1 or TRBD2 (5 bases each). The CDR3 has 15 amino acids. The ends were cut back, 0 bases at V and 2 bases at J, with 12 bases in the middle. Germline V gene data show CDR1 as SGDLS and CDR2 as YYNGEE. The CDR3 DNA reads as TGTGCCAGCAGCGTAGCTGGGACCCCAGCCTACGAGCAGTACTTC. Protein product: CASSVAGTPAYEQYF.

The rearrangement links TRBV18 to TRBJ2-3, with 9 positions matching TRBD1. CDR1 is KGHSH and CDR2 is LQKENI in the germline V gene. This CDR3 comprises 14 residues. J gave up 4 bases and V 3 bases, and 2 bases lay outside the gene matches. This CDR3 reads CASSPGQGSDTQYF. CDR3 nucleotides: TGTGCCAGCTCACCGGGACAGGGATCAGATACGCAGTATTTT. The full variable domain, with the rest looked up from reference TRBV18 and TRBJ2-3, is NAGVMQNPRHLVRRRGQEARLRCSPMKGHSHVYWYRQLPEEGLKFMVYLQKENIIDESGMPKERFSAEFPKEGPSILRIQQVVRGDSAAYFCASSPGQGSDTQYFGPGTRLTVL.

The chain uses TRBV30 and TRBJ2-3; no clear D. The V gene lost 2 bases and the J gene lost 6 bases, with 9 bases spanning the gap. Germline V lookup: CDR1 GTSNPN, CDR2 SVGIG (reference sequence). The CDR3 consists of 12 residues. CDR3 in DNA: TGTGCCTGGAGTCCACTGGACGATACGCAGTATTTT. Protein sequence: CAWSPLDDTQYF.

CDR3 amino acids: CASSQVDGGGYTF. CDR3 DNA: TGCGCCAGCAGCCAAGTTGACGGGGGTGGCTACACCTTC. The chain carries TRBV4-1 and TRBJ1-2; possibly TRBD1 for D (5 bases). CDR1 is MGHRA and CDR2 is YSYEKL in the germline V gene. The CDR3 length is 13 residues. V lost 1 base and J lost 7, with 10 bases in between.

The chain combines TRBV7-2 with TRBJ2-1; D is unresolved. Germline V gene sequence: CDR1 SGHTA, CDR2 FQGNSA. The CDR3 has 14 residues. V shed 2 bases and J shed 7 bases, with 12 bases lying between them. The CDR3 bases are TGTGCCAGCAGCTTAAGAACCCCTGGGAATGAGCAGTTCTTC. It yields the protein CASSLRTPGNEQFF.

This clone appeared a few times. J is TRBJ2-5 and V is TRBV4-3; no clear D. This CDR3 spans 14 amino acids. Trimming took 0 bases from V and 5 from J, leaving 10 bases between them. CDR1 LGHNA and CDR2 YSLEER come from the germline V gene. CDR3 sequence reads: CASSQDRLRETQYF. CDR3 coding DNA: TGCGCCAGCAGCCAAGATCGGCTCCGGGAGACCCAGTACTTC.

The rearrangement links TRBV4-1 to TRBJ2-1; the match to TRBD1 covers 11 bases. Trimming removed 1 base from V and 7 bases from J; junction bases left unmatched: 6. This CDR3 comprises 16 residues. CDR1 MGHRA and CDR2 YSYEKL come from the germline V gene. The CDR3 here is CASSQVGGQGGNEQFF. The CDR3, as DNA: TGCGCCAGCAGCCAAGTAGGGGGACAGGGGGGGAATGAGCAGTTCTTC.

The chain couples TRBV7-9 to TRBJ2-7, with 13 bases that match TRBD2. Germline V gene sequence: CDR1 SEHNR, CDR2 FQNEAQ (reference sequence). V shed 4 bases and J 2 bases; nucleotides not matched to a gene: 8. The CDR3 contains 17 residues. The chain's CDR3 is CASSWTATSGRPYEQYF. The CDR3 nucleotides read TGTGCCAGCAGCTGGACGGCGACTAGCGGGAGGCCCTACGAGCAGTACTTC.

The V gene is TRBV6-1, the J gene TRBJ2-7, with D tentatively TRBD1 (6 bases). The CDR3 loop spans 13 amino acids. CDR1 and CDR2 (germline): MNHNS, SASEGT. Trimming pared 5 bases from V and 5 bases from J, leaving 13 bases between. CDR3 loop: CASSRFEGDEQYF. The CDR3 DNA follows: TGTGCCAGCAGTAGGTTCGAGGGGGACGAGCAGTACTTC.

The chain joins TRBV10-3 to TRBJ2-1, with D perhaps TRBD2 (6 bases). The germline gives CDR1 ENHRY, CDR2 SYGVKD. V gave up 6 bases and J gave up 7 bases, with 16 bases separating them. This CDR3 has 14 residues. CDR3 region: CAIRTISSGNEQFF. The CDR3 DNA follows: TGTGCCATCAGAACCATCTCCAGCGGGAATGAGCAGTTCTTC.

The chain combines TRBV4-1 with TRBJ2-7; a possible D gene is TRBD2 (6 bases). CDR1 and CDR2 (germline): MGHRA, YSYEKL. The V gene lost 0 bases and the J gene lost 2 bases, with 11 bases spanning the gap. CDR3 length: 15 amino acids. As DNA, the CDR3 is TGCGCCAGCAGCCAAGACGTCCGGGAGCCCTACGAGCAGTACTTC. Amino acids: CASSQDVREPYEQYF.

The chain joins TRBV10-2 to TRBJ2-1, with D tentatively TRBD2 (5 bases). Germline CDR1 and CDR2: WSHSY and SAAADI. The CDR3 runs 13 residues. Trimming removed 2 bases at V and 15 bases at J, with 17 bases between. As DNA, the CDR3 is TGCGCCAGCAGTGAGACGGCCTTCACCGGACTGTTCTTC. Amino acids: CASSETAFTGLFF.

This chain joins TRBV6-1 and TRBJ2-7; possible D gene TRBD2, 6 bases. CDR1 is MNHNS and CDR2 is SASEGT in the germline V gene. There are 14 residues in the CDR3. Trimming took off 7 bases at V and 4 bases at J, with 17 bases between the two ends. For the CDR3, the DNA is TGTGCCAGCATATGGAGGGCCGGGTCTTACGAGCAGTACTTC. This gives the protein CASIWRAGSYEQYF.

This clone has just one count. V is TRBV29-1 and J is TRBJ2-2; 8 bases agree with TRBD2. V lost 3 bases, J lost 7 bases, and 10 bases stayed unmatched. This CDR3 contains 15 residues. Germline CDR1 reads SQVTM; CDR2 reads ANQGSEA. CDR3 sequence (DNA): TGCAGCGTTGAGTGGAGCGGGAGTCAGCACGGGGAGCTGTTTTTT. It specifies CSVEWSGSQHGELFF.

The chain employs TRBV27 and TRBJ2-2; 7 nucleotides align to TRBD1. This CDR3 is built from 14 residues. The V gene's germline CDR1 is MNHEY and CDR2 SMNVEV (reference sequence). Germline trimming cut 6 bases from V and 5 bases from J; bases unmatched to any gene: 6. The CDR3 bases are TGTGCCAGCAGCCTGACAGGGAGAACCGGGGAGCTGTTTTTT. Amino acids: CASSLTGRTGELFF.

The V and J genes are TRBV29-1 and TRBJ2-7, with D possibly TRBD1 on 5 matching bases. Deletions cut 6 bases from V and 7 bases from J, with 19 bases between. The CDR3 totals 13 residues. Germline CDR1 reads SQVTM; CDR2 reads ANQGSEA. The DNA of the CDR3 is TGCAGCGTGACGACATCCACCCCAGGGGAGCAGTACTTC. Translating it yields CSVTTSTPGEQYF.